The 10 T cell receptor beta chains presented below share a single source sample, sequenced in a study of T-cell reconstitution after alpha-beta-depleted transplantation in children. As it was prepared, the TCRbeta library received unique molecular identifiers. One entry per CDR3 protein results from TCRdb running MiXCR on the PCR reads. The table shows about 580,000 distinct CDR3 sequences, with roughly 24% occurring only once. The sample consisted of PBMCs, mostly from graft donor cells, taken 360 days after TCRalphabeta/CD19-depleted stem cell transplant. These receptors originate from a boy less than two years old who had a stem cell transplant for acute myeloid leukemia, so the T cells may come from the graft donor.

The chain uses TRBV4-1 and TRBJ2-1, with D possibly TRBD1 on 6 matching bases. Germline V gives CDR1 MGHRA, CDR2 YSYEKL. Between the trimmed V and J ends, which lost 4 bases and 4 bases, there was a span of 14 bases. The CDR3 is made up of 15 amino acids. CDR3 sequence reads: CASSPRVGTYNEQFF. The CDR3 nucleotides read TGCGCCAGCAGCCCCAGGGTGGGGACATACAATGAGCAGTTCTTC.

The chain has TRBV20-1 and TRBJ2-5; 8 nucleotides line up with TRBD2. V shed 2 bases, J shed 5 bases, and the junction held 10 bases outside the gene matches. This CDR3 has 15 amino acids. Germline CDR1 reads DFQATT; CDR2 reads SNEGSKA (reference sequence). CDR3 coding DNA: TGCAGTGCTAGACCCTTAGCGGGATTAGGGGAGACCCAGTACTTC. Residues: CSARPLAGLGETQYF.

In this sample, this clonotype turned up many times. V and J are TRBV6-5 and TRBJ2-3; D uncertain. V lost 5 bases and J 6 bases, leaving 9 bases between the germline ends. The CDR3 loop spans 12 amino acids. Germline CDR1 and CDR2: MNHEY and SVGAGI. The CDR3 is CASSPEGDTQYF. In DNA, the CDR3 is TGTGCCAGCAGTCCCGAAGGGGATACGCAGTATTTT.

This chain links TRBV28 with TRBJ2-7, with D possibly being TRBD1 or TRBD2 (5 bases each). Germline CDR1 and CDR2: MDHEN and SYDVKM. This CDR3 has 16 amino acids. V dropped 4 bases and J dropped 0 bases, with 16 bases sitting between them. CDR3 in amino acids: CASSSPGRVSSYEQYV. CDR3 in DNA: TGTGCCAGCAGTTCCCCGGGGCGGGTGAGCTCCTACGAGCAGTACGTC.

This clonotype was recorded at least ten times. The gene calls are TRBV7-9 and TRBJ2-5; D possibly corresponds to TRBD2 (6 bases). CDR1 SEHNR and CDR2 FQNEAQ come from the germline V gene (reference sequence). The CDR3 runs 15 residues. With 6 bases removed from V and 1 base from J, the gap between germline ends came to 15 bases. The CDR3 DNA sequence: TGTGCCAGCAGTTATGCGGTGGGGGGCCAAGAGACCCAGTACTTC. As protein: CASSYAVGGQETQYF.

This clonotype was seen at least ten times. The chain has TRBV7-6 and TRBJ1-6; D is unclear. CDR1 is SGHVS, CDR2 FNYEAQ, per germline. Trimming shortened V by 2 bases and J by 6 bases, and 8 bases separated the two germline ends. This CDR3 is built from 14 residues. The CDR3 DNA reads as TGTGCCAGCAGCTTAAGCCCTTCTAATTCACCCCTCCACTTT. This sequence encodes CASSLSPSNSPLHF.

The chain recombines TRBV7-9 with TRBJ2-7; possibly TRBD2 for D (6 bases). V gave up 5 bases and J gave up 0 bases, with 14 bases separating them. CDR3 length: 15 amino acids. The germline V gene encodes CDR1 SEHNR and CDR2 FQNEAQ (reference sequence). CDR3 region: CASSPEEGRSYEQYF. The CDR3 DNA is TGTGCCAGCAGCCCAGAGGAGGGTCGCTCCTACGAGCAGTACTTC.

The rearrangement links TRBV12-3 or TRBV12-4 to TRBJ1-2; no reliable D call. The CDR3 length is 12 residues. Trimming removed 7 bases from V and 9 bases from J, with 15 bases in between. The CDR3 region is CASTRYSTSYTF. In nucleotides, the CDR3 is TGTGCCAGCACTCGGTACAGCACAAGCTACACCTTC.

V is TRBV20-1 and J is TRBJ2-4; 10 positions agree with TRBD1. Per the germline V gene, CDR1 is DFQATT and CDR2 is SNEGSKA (reference sequence). This CDR3 spans 14 amino acids. The V and J ends lost 5 bases and 1 base, in that order; junction bases with no gene match: 2. In nucleotides, the CDR3 is TGCAGTGCTGGGACAGGGGCGGCCAAAAACATTCAGTACTTC. This translates into CSAGTGAAKNIQYF.

This clonotype has only a few counts. The chain couples TRBV20-1 to TRBJ2-1, with 10 bases identical to TRBD2. Losses at the gene ends were 2 bases for V and 9 bases for J; bases not matched to a gene: 10. The germline V gene encodes CDR1 DFQATT and CDR2 SNEGSKA (reference sequence). The CDR3 spans 15 residues. For the CDR3, the DNA is TGCAGTGCTAGACACAGCGGGGGGGCCGATTTTGAGCAGTTCTTC. Protein: CSARHSGGADFEQFF.